Following are 29 T cell receptor beta chains from one sample sequenced in a study of T cells in Graves' hyperthyroidism and ophthalmopathy. RNA transcripts provided the source from which TCR beta CDR3 regions were amplified. The TCR CDR3 was amplified in a first-round RT-PCR using the HTBI primer set. TCRdb reanalysed the multiplex PCR reads using MiXCR and keeps one entry per CDR3 protein. The sample contains roughly 740,000 distinct CDR3 sequences, roughly 15% of which appear only once. Input material: blood. The receptors were gathered from a man aged 18 to 35 with Graves' hyperthyroidism.

V is TRBV7-9 and J is TRBJ2-3; tentative D call: TRBD2 (5 bases). Germline CDR1 reads SEHNR; CDR2 reads FQNEAQ (reference sequence). V was pared by 2 bases and J by 4 bases, with 13 bases between. This CDR3 is built from 15 residues. The CDR3 sequence: CASSLRSGRADTQYF. In DNA, the CDR3 is TGTGCCAGCAGCTTACGCTCGGGAAGGGCAGATACGCAGTATTTT.

Many counts were recorded for this clonotype. This chain connects TRBV28 to TRBJ2-3; 15 nucleotides agree with TRBD2. CDR3 size: 18 residues. In germline, CDR1 is MDHEN, CDR2 SYDVKM. After removal of 4 bases from V and 1 base from J, the junction contained 6 bases not matched to a gene. CDR3 nucleotide sequence: TGTGCCAGCAGTTACGGACTAGCGGGAGGGCCTGGCACAGATACGCAGTATTTT. Translating gives CASSYGLAGGPGTDTQYF.

In this sample, this clonotype turned up many times. CDR3 nucleotides: TGTGCCAGCAGCCCGACTAGCGGGATGGCAGATACGCAGTATTTT. Translating gives CASSPTSGMADTQYF. The V and J genes are TRBV12-3 or TRBV12-4 and TRBJ2-3, with 11 bases that match TRBD2. V lost 6 bases, J lost 4 bases, and 6 bases stayed unmatched. The CDR3 runs to 15 residues.

The table lists this clonotype with many counts. This rearrangement joins TRBV15 to TRBJ2-7; the D gene is possibly TRBD1 (6 bases). The germline gives CDR1 LNHNV, CDR2 YYDKDF (reference sequence). The CDR3 is 12 amino acids. Trimming pared 5 bases from V and 3 bases from J, leaving 8 bases between. The chain's CDR3 is CATSARGYEQYF. The CDR3, as DNA: TGTGCCACCAGCGCCAGGGGCTACGAGCAGTACTTC.

At least ten counts were recorded for this clonotype. This chain uses TRBV28 with TRBJ2-7, with D maybe TRBD2 (5 bases). Germline V gives CDR1 MDHEN, CDR2 SYDVKM. CDR3 length: 14 amino acids. Trimming stripped 4 bases from V and 3 bases from J, with 13 bases between. The DNA of the CDR3 is TGTGCCAGCAGTTCCCTTACAGCGGACTACGAGCAGTACTTC. This gives the protein CASSSLTADYEQYF. Supplemented by reference TRBV28 and TRBJ2-7, the full variable domain reads DVKVTQSSRYLVKRTGEKVFLECVQDMDHENMFWYRQDPGLGLRLIYFSYDVKMKEKGDIPEGYSVSREKKERFSLILESASTNQTSMYLCASSSLTADYEQYFGPGTRLTVT.

This chain uses TRBV6-2 or TRBV6-3 with TRBJ2-3; TRBD2 matches 8 bases. This CDR3 has 16 amino acids. Germline V gives CDR1 MNHEY, CDR2 SVGEGT. Trimming took 0 bases from V and 3 from J; bases not matched to a gene: 5. The CDR3 nucleotides read TGTGCCAGCAGTTACTCAAAGCGGGAGAGGACAGATACGCAGTATTTT. Translation: CASSYSKRERTDTQYF.

This clonotype came up many times. The gene calls are TRBV6-1 and TRBJ2-7; D is possibly TRBD2 (5 bases). The CDR3 is made up of 12 amino acids. From germline, CDR1 is MNHNS and CDR2 SASEGT. V was shortened by 6 bases and J by 2 bases, with 8 bases between the two germline ends. This chain's CDR3 is CASRSGTYEQYF. The CDR3 region has the DNA TGTGCCAGCAGGTCCGGGACCTACGAGCAGTACTTC.

The chain joins TRBV28 to TRBJ1-5, with D perhaps matching TRBD1 (6 bases). The CDR3 has 12 amino acids. CDR1 is MDHEN and CDR2 is SYDVKM in the germline V gene. Between the trimmed V and J ends, which lost 10 bases and 4 bases, there was a span of 11 bases. In DNA form, the CDR3 reads TGTGCCACCTCACAGGGAAATCAGCCCCAGCATTTT. Protein sequence: CATSQGNQPQHF. The full variable domain, in which reference TRBV28 and TRBJ1-5 provide the parts outside the CDR3, is DVKVTQSSRYLVKRTGEKVFLECVQDMDHENMFWYRQDPGLGLRLIYFSYDVKMKEKGDIPEGYSVSREKKERFSLILESASTNQTSMYLCATSQGNQPQHFGDGTRLSIL.

This clonotype was recorded many times. The CDR3 region has the DNA TGTGCCAGCAGTTCACCCGGACTAGCGGCCTACAATGAGCAGTTCTTC. Its translation: CASSSPGLAAYNEQFF. The rearrangement links TRBV28 to TRBJ2-1; 10 nucleotides align to TRBD2. The ends lost 4 bases at V and 2 bases at J; junction bases unmatched: 5. Germline V gene data show CDR1 as MDHEN and CDR2 as SYDVKM. This CDR3 comprises 16 residues.

In DNA, the CDR3 is TGTGCCAGCCGTAGAGGGGGCGCCTTCCATTATAATTCACCCCTCCACTTT. Its translation: CASRRGGAFHYNSPLHF. The chain recombines TRBV28 with TRBJ1-6; 7 positions match TRBD1. Germline V gene sequence: CDR1 MDHEN, CDR2 SYDVKM. Unmatched junction bases numbered 14, after V lost 8 bases and J lost 4 bases. The CDR3 is 17 amino acids.

This chain uses TRBV5-6 with TRBJ2-3, with 8 bases that match TRBD2. CDR3 length: 18 residues. J was trimmed by 0 bases and V by 2 bases; bases with no gene match: 11. Germline V gives CDR1 SGHDT, CDR2 YYEEEE. CDR3 bases: TGTGCCAGCAGCTTAGATACGAGTTGGACTAGCAGCACAGATACGCAGTATTTT. As protein: CASSLDTSWTSSTDTQYF.

This clonotype was detected ten times or more. This sequence joins TRBV30 and TRBJ2-1; the match to TRBD1 covers 8 bases. This CDR3 contains 14 residues. Germline V lookup: CDR1 GTSNPN, CDR2 SVGIG (reference sequence). V shed 4 bases, J shed 6 bases, and the junction held 8 bases outside the gene matches. The CDR3 reads CAWNDRGPGNEQFF. The CDR3 nucleotides are TGTGCCTGGAATGACAGGGGCCCGGGCAATGAGCAGTTCTTC.

V and J are TRBV28 and TRBJ2-3; TRBD2 aligns across 7 bases. V shed 7 bases, J shed 11 bases, and the junction held 18 bases outside the gene matches. This CDR3 has 15 residues. CDR1 is MDHEN, CDR2 SYDVKM, per germline. As DNA, the CDR3 is TGTGCCAGCACCAATACCCCTAGCGGTCCGGGAGAGCAGTATTTT. Amino acids: CASTNTPSGPGEQYF.

This clonotype was observed at least ten times. The rearrangement joins TRBV5-1 to TRBJ2-3, with D unresolved. CDR3 length: 14 amino acids. V lost 4 bases to trimming and J lost 2 bases, with 11 bases between them. From germline, CDR1 is SGHRS and CDR2 YFSETQ. CDR3 sequence reads: CASSLGRATDTQYF. In DNA form, the CDR3 reads TGCGCCAGCAGCCTCGGCAGAGCCACAGATACGCAGTATTTT.

This clonotype was found a few times. The V call is TRBV25-1, the J call TRBJ2-1; 10 bases align to TRBD2. J was trimmed by 4 bases and V by 1 base; bases with no gene match: 7. The CDR3 has 17 amino acids. Germline V gene data show CDR1 as MGHDK and CDR2 as SYGVNS. The CDR3 here is CASSEWLSSGSYNEQFF. CDR3 nucleotide sequence: TGTGCCAGCAGTGAATGGTTATCTAGCGGGAGTTACAATGAGCAGTTCTTC.

The rearrangement joins TRBV9 to TRBJ2-3, with 13 bases matching TRBD2. The germline V gene has CDR1 SGDLS and CDR2 YYNGEE. This CDR3 contains 17 residues. With 2 bases clipped from V and 0 bases from J, the junction kept 3 bases outside the gene matches. The CDR3 bases are TGTGCCAGCAGCGTGGGGACTAGCGGGGCGAGCACAGATACGCAGTATTTT. This gives the protein CASSVGTSGASTDTQYF. Full variable domain (remainder filled in from reference TRBV9 and TRBJ2-3): DSGVTQTPKHLITATGQRVTLRCSPRSGDLSVYWYQQSLDQGLQFLIQYYNGEERAKGNILERFSAQQFPDLHSELNLSSLELGDSALYFCASSVGTSGASTDTQYFGPGTRLTVL.

In this sample, this clonotype turned up many times. The rearrangement uses TRBV7-9 and TRBJ2-7, with 11 bases that match TRBD1. This CDR3 has 15 residues. With 7 bases clipped from V and 3 bases from J, the junction kept 8 bases outside the gene matches. Looked up from germline, CDR1 is SEHNR and CDR2 is FQNEAQ (reference sequence). CDR3 DNA sequence: TGTGCCAGCACTAAGCCCGGGACAGGGGGCTACGAGCAGTACTTC. It specifies CASTKPGTGGYEQYF.

The V gene is TRBV7-3, the J gene TRBJ2-3, with D unclear. Between the trimmed V and J ends, which lost 5 bases and 6 bases, there was a span of 12 bases. There are 13 residues in the CDR3. Germline V gene data show CDR1 as SGHTA and CDR2 as FQGTGA. The CDR3, as DNA: TGTGCCAGCAGCCGGTTAACCGGGGATACGCAGTATTTT. Translating gives CASSRLTGDTQYF.

This clonotype was observed at least ten times. The rearrangement uses TRBV6-2 or TRBV6-3 and TRBJ2-7; possible D gene TRBD2, 5 bases. The CDR3 is made up of 13 amino acids. The germline V gene has CDR1 MNHEY and CDR2 SVGEGT. Trimming pared 8 bases from V and 0 bases from J, leaving 11 bases between. DNA of the CDR3: TGTGCCAGCCGGAACGAGGGCTCCTACGAGCAGTACTTC. As protein: CASRNEGSYEQYF.

This clonotype came up many times. The chain has TRBV7-9 and TRBJ2-5; no clear D. Germline CDR1 and CDR2: SEHNR and FQNEAQ (reference sequence). There are 13 residues in the CDR3. Trimming took 7 bases from V and 5 from J, leaving 14 bases between them. CDR3 in amino acids: CASIHTLGETQYF. CDR3 nucleotides: TGTGCCAGCATCCACACGCTGGGGGAGACCCAGTACTTC.

The chain uses TRBV12-3 or TRBV12-4 and TRBJ2-4, with a tentative D call TRBD2 (6 bases). CDR3 length: 16 amino acids. V gave up 6 bases and J gave up 3 bases, with 18 bases separating them. The DNA of the CDR3 is TGTGCCAGCAGCACCGGGCCTGTCGGGGGCAAAAACATTCAGTACTTC. Translated, it gives CASSTGPVGGKNIQYF.

This clonotype has a handful of counts. A read error may be the cause here, since a much bigger clone is one base away. The rearrangement joins TRBV5-1 to TRBJ1-4, with D possibly TRBD1 on 6 matching bases. CDR1 is SGHRS, CDR2 YFSETQ, per germline. The CDR3 consists of 14 residues. The CDR3 DNA reads as TGCGCCAGCTGTACAGGGTCAACTAATGAAAAACTGCTTTTT. Translating gives CASCTGSTNEKLLF.

There are many counts of this clonotype. This rearrangement joins TRBV6-1 to TRBJ1-4, with D possibly being TRBD1 (5 bases). This CDR3 has 17 residues. Trimming took 5 bases from V and 4 from J, leaving 20 bases between them. Per the germline V gene, CDR1 is MNHNS and CDR2 is SASEGT. The CDR3 loop reads CASSRTRLSGFNEKLFF. The CDR3 region has the DNA TGTGCCAGCAGTAGGACAAGGCTTTCGGGATTTAATGAAAAACTGTTTTTT.

This clonotype has more than one count but fewer than ten. The chain combines TRBV10-3 with TRBJ2-2, with D unclear. V gave up 3 bases and J gave up 0 bases, with 5 bases separating them. This CDR3 is built from 14 residues. Germline-derived CDR1 and CDR2 are ENHRY and SYGVKD. CDR3 DNA: TGTGCCATCAGTGATGGGCCGAACACCGGGGAGCTGTTTTTT. Translating gives CAISDGPNTGELFF.

The V and J genes are TRBV30 and TRBJ1-1; TRBD1 is a possible D gene (5 bases). The CDR3 sequence is 12 residues long. Germline-derived CDR1 and CDR2 are GTSNPN and SVGIG (reference sequence). V gave up 1 base and J gave up 11 bases, with 14 bases separating them. The CDR3 DNA reads as TGTGCCTGGAGTGCTGGGGGGGGATGGGCTTTCTTT. This encodes CAWSAGGGWAFF.

This clonotype was seen more than once but under ten times. This chain uses TRBV7-9 with TRBJ2-1, with 9 nucleotides matching TRBD2. There are 13 residues in the CDR3. The germline V gene has CDR1 SEHNR and CDR2 FQNEAQ (reference sequence). V shed 8 bases, J shed 6 bases, and the junction held 5 bases outside the gene matches. This CDR3 reads CASGGRAANEQFF. The CDR3 DNA is TGTGCCAGCGGCGGGAGGGCCGCCAATGAGCAGTTCTTC.

This sequence joins TRBV4-1 and TRBJ1-1; 7 bases are shared with TRBD1. The junction had 12 bases not matched to a gene; V was cut back by 4 bases and J by 4 bases. The germline gives CDR1 MGHRA, CDR2 YSYEKL. This CDR3 contains 16 residues. CDR3 in amino acids: CASSLPSRTGGTEAFF. In nucleotides, the CDR3 is TGCGCCAGCAGCCTTCCGTCGAGGACAGGAGGCACTGAAGCTTTCTTT.

The rearrangement links TRBV2 to TRBJ2-7; no firm D call. From germline, CDR1 is SNHLY and CDR2 FYNNEI. The CDR3 contains 13 residues. V shed 6 bases and J shed 4 bases, with 13 bases lying between them. CDR3 sequence (DNA): TGTGCCAGCAGGGGTTTCGGCCCGTACGAGCAGTACTTC. Translation: CASRGFGPYEQYF.

This clonotype was found a few times. This rearrangement joins TRBV6-4 to TRBJ2-2; TRBD2 matches at 7 bases. CDR1 is MRHNA and CDR2 is SNTAGT in the germline V gene. The CDR3 covers 17 residues. The junction had 7 bases not matched to a gene; V was cut back by 3 bases and J by 0 bases. Here the CDR3 DNA reads TGTGCCAGCAGTGAATTCGCGGGAGTATCGAACACCGGGGAGCTGTTTTTT. Translation: CASSEFAGVSNTGELFF.